This T cell receptor (beta chain) was identified during a study of CD8 T cells in ankylosing spondylitis. For TCR beta, libraries came from quantitative 5'-RACE with molecular barcodes. One entry per CDR3 protein, called by TCRdb with MiXCR from the 5' RACE reads. The sample has 250,000 to 350,000 distinct CDR3 sequences; less than 25% are singletons. V shed 0 bases and J shed 2 bases, with 7 bases lying between them. Per germline, CDR1 SGDLS and CDR2 YYNGEE. The CDR3 spans 14 residues. Study-wide findings and caveats: There was a TCR beta motif, made of eight highly homologous variants, that appeared characteristic of ankylosing spondylitis blood. The clones that were linked to disease were reported to be significantly enriched in matched synovial fluid samples from ankylosing spondylitis patients. Those disease-linked clones were CD8+; they were also relatively rare in peripheral blood.

This clonotype was recorded a few times. Its cognate antigen is unknown. J is TRBJ2-3 and V is TRBV9; D is ambiguous. The sample comprised blood, either unsorted or a sorted T cell fraction (not recorded which). The TCR originated in a female donor with ankylosing spondylitis or in good health (not recorded which). The CDR3 loop is CASSVGRHTDTQYF. The CDR3 coding sequence is TGTGCCAGCAGCGTAGGTAGACACACAGATACGCAGTATTTT.